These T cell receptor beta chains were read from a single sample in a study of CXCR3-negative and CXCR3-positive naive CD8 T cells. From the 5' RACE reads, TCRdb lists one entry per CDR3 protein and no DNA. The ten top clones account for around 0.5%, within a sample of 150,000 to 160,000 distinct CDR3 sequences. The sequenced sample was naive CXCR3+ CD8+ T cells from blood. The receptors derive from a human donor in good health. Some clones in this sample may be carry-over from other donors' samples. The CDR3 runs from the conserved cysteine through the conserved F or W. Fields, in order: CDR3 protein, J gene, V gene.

CDR3aa: CASTTGLVGSEQYF; j_gene: TRBJ2-7; v_gene: TRBV2
CDR3aa: CSARGDGDYGYTF; j_gene: TRBJ1-2; v_gene: TRBV20-1
CDR3aa: CASSKTAGTEAFF; j_gene: TRBJ1-1; v_gene: TRBV21-1
CDR3aa: CASSPVGQTNNEQFF; j_gene: TRBJ2-1; v_gene: TRBV5-1
CDR3aa: CASNHPLFGQDYEQYF; j_gene: TRBJ2-7; v_gene: TRBV6-2/TRBV6-3
CDR3aa: CASSTISGDGSTDTQYF; j_gene: TRBJ2-3; v_gene: TRBV12-3/TRBV12-4
CDR3aa: CASRRGLDIFSNQPQHF; j_gene: TRBJ1-5; v_gene: TRBV12-3/TRBV12-4
CDR3aa: CASSQVFARGAITDTQYF; j_gene: TRBJ2-3; v_gene: TRBV14
CDR3aa: CASSLSGAEVGEQYF; j_gene: TRBJ2-7; v_gene: TRBV5-6
CDR3aa: CASRDRGFNTEAFF; j_gene: TRBJ1-1; v_gene: TRBV27
CDR3aa: CSVGDRVAGQNEKLFF; j_gene: TRBJ1-4; v_gene: TRBV29-1
CDR3aa: CASSQRYAGADTQYF; j_gene: TRBJ2-3; v_gene: TRBV7-9
CDR3aa: CSARDRENYGYTF; j_gene: TRBJ1-2; v_gene: TRBV20-1
CDR3aa: CASSLEWGGDYNSPLHF; j_gene: TRBJ1-6; v_gene: TRBV5-1
CDR3aa: CASSFFSFGGELFF; j_gene: TRBJ2-2; v_gene: TRBV5-1
CDR3aa: CASSDPDRGSYGYTF; j_gene: TRBJ1-2; v_gene: TRBV4-1
CDR3aa: CASSSVDSKWYF; j_gene: TRBJ2-4; v_gene: TRBV7-6
CDR3aa: CASSYRIKGTARGSPLHF; j_gene: TRBJ1-6; v_gene: TRBV6-5
CDR3aa: CASSEFQSGELFF; j_gene: TRBJ2-2; v_gene: TRBV6-4
CDR3aa: CASSQDRLTQHYGYTF; j_gene: TRBJ1-2; v_gene: TRBV4-2
CDR3aa: CASSQGQADLANGYTF; j_gene: TRBJ1-2; v_gene: TRBV4-3
CDR3aa: CASSRVTDISGRTPDTQYF; j_gene: TRBJ2-3; v_gene: TRBV28
CDR3aa: CASSQTELDTEAFF; j_gene: TRBJ1-1; v_gene: TRBV4-1
CDR3aa: CASSLYLAGNYEQYF; j_gene: TRBJ2-7; v_gene: TRBV28
CDR3aa: CASDPGLAANEQFF; j_gene: TRBJ2-1; v_gene: TRBV19
CDR3aa: CASSHPGQEQGSSTDTQYF; j_gene: TRBJ2-3; v_gene: TRBV4-1
CDR3aa: CASSQRDSGTYEQYF; j_gene: TRBJ2-7; v_gene: TRBV4-2
CDR3aa: CASSLRGGQPNYGYTF; j_gene: TRBJ1-2; v_gene: TRBV13
CDR3aa: CASSQVRGSEAFF; j_gene: TRBJ1-1; v_gene: TRBV4-1
CDR3aa: CASSLLGRGTGELFF; j_gene: TRBJ2-2; v_gene: TRBV28
CDR3aa: CASSPTLGAGYNEQFF; j_gene: TRBJ2-1; v_gene: TRBV7-9
CDR3aa: CASSLWSGNTIYF; j_gene: TRBJ1-3; v_gene: TRBV5-1